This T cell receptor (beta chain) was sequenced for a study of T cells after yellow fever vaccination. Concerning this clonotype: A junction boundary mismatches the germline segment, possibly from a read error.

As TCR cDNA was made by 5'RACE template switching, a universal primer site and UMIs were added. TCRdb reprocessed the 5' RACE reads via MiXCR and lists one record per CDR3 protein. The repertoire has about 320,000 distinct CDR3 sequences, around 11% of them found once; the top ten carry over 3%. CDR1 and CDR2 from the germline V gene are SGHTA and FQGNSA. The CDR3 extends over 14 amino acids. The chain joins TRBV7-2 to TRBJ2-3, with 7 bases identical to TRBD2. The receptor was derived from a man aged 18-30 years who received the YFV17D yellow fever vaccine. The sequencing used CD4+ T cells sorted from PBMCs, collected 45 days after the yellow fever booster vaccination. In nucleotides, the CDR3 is TGTGCCAGCACCTTAGCCCGGGGGGCAGATACGCAGTATTTT. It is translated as CASTLARGADTQYF.